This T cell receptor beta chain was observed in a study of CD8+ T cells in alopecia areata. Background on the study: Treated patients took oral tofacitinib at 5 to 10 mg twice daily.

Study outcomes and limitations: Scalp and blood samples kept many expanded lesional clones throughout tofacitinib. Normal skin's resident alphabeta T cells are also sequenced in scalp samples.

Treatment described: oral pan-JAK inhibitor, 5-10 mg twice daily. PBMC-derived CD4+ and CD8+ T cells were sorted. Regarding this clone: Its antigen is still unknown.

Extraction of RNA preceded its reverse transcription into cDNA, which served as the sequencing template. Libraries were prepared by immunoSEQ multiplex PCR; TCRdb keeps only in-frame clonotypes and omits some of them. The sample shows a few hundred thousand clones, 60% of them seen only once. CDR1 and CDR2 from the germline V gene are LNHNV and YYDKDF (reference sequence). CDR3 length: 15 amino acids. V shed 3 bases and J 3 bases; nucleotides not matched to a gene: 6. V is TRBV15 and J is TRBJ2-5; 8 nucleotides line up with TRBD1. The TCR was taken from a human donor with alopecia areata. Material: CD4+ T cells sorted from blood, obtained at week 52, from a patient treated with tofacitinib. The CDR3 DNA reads TGTGCCACCAGCAGGCCCGGACAGGGCGAAGAGACCCAGTACTTC. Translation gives CATSRPGQGEETQYF.